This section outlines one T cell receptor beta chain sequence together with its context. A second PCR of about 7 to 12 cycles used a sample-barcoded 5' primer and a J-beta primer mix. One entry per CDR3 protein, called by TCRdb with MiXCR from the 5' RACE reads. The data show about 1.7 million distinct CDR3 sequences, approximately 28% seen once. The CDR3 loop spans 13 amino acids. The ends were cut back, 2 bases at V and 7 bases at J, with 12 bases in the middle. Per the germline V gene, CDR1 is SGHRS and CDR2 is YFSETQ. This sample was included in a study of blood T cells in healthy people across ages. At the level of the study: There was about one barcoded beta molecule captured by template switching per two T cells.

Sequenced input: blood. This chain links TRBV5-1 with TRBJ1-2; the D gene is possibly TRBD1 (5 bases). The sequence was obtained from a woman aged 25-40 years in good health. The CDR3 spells CASSFSGRGGYTF. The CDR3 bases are TGCGCCAGCAGCTTTTCTGGGAGGGGTGGCTACACCTTC. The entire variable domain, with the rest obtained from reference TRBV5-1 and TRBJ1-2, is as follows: KAGVTQTPRYLIKTRGQQVTLSCSPISGHRSVSWYQQTPGQGLQFLFEYFSETQRNKGNFPGRFSGRQFSNSRSEMNVSTLELGDSALYLCASSFSGRGGYTFGSGTRLTVV.